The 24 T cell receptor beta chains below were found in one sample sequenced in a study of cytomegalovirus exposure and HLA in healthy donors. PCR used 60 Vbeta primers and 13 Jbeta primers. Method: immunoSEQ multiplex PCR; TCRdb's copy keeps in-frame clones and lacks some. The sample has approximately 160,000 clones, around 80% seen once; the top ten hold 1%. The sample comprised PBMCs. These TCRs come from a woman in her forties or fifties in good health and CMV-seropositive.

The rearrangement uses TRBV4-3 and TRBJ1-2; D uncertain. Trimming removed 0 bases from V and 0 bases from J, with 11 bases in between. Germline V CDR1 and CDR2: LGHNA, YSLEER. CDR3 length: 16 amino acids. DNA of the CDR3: TGCGCCAGCAGCCAAGAGAGGTCAGAACCTAACTATGGCTACACCTTC. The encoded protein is CASSQERSEPNYGYTF.

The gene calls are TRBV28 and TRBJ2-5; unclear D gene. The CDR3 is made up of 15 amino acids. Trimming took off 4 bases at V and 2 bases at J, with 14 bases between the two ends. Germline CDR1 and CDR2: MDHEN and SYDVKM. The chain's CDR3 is CASSSLLQRQETQYF. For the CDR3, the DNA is TGTGCCAGCAGTTCGCTTTTGCAGCGACAAGAGACCCAGTACTTC.

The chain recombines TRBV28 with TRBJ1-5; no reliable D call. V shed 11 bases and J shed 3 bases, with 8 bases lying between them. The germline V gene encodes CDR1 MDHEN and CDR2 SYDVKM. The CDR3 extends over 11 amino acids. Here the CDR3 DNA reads TGTGCCCTGGGCCTCAATCAGCCCCAGCATTTT. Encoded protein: CALGLNQPQHF.

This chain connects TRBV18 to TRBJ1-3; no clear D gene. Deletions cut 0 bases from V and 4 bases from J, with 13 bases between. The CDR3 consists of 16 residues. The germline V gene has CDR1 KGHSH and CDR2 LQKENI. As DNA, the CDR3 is TGTGCCAGCTCACCACCCGAAGCCGCCAGGGGAAACACCATATATTTT. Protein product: CASSPPEAARGNTIYF.

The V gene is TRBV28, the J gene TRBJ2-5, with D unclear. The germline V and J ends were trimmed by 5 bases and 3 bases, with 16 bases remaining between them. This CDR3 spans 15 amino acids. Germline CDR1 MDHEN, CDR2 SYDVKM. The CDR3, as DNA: TGTGCCAGCAGTAAATTGGCCCCAGTGGAAGAGACCCAGTACTTC. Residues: CASSKLAPVEETQYF.

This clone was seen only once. Here the CDR3 DNA reads TGTGCCAGTAGTTATAGGGGAACAAGGGGCTACACCTTC. Protein sequence: CASSYRGTRGYTF. This rearrangement joins TRBV19 to TRBJ1-2, with D possibly TRBD1 on 5 matching bases. In germline, CDR1 is LNHDA, CDR2 SQIVND (reference sequence). V lost 5 bases and J lost 8, with 15 bases in between. The CDR3 is 13 residues long.

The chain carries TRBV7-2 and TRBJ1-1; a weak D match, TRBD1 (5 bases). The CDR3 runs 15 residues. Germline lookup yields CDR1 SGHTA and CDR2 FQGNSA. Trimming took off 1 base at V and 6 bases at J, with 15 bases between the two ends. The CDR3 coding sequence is TGTGCCAGCAGCTTAGAGATTTGGGGGGGGGCTGAAGCTTTCTTT. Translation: CASSLEIWGGAEAFF.

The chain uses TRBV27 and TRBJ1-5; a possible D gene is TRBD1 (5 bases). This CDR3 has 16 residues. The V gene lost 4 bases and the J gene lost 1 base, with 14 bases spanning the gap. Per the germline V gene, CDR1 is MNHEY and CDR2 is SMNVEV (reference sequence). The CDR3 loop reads CASSSRVGGSNQPQHF. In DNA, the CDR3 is TGTGCCAGCAGTTCCAGGGTCGGGGGGAGCAATCAGCCCCAGCATTTT.

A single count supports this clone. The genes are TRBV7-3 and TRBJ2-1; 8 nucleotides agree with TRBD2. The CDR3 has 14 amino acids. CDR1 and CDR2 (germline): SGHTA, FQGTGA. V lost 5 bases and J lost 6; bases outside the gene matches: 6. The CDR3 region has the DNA TGTGCCAGCAGCCCATCGGGACTAGGCAATGAGCAGTTCTTC. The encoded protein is CASSPSGLGNEQFF.

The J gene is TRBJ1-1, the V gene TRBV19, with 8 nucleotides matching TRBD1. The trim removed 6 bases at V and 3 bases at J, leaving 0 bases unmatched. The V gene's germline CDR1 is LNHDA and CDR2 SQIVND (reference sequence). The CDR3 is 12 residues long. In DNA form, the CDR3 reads TGTGCCAGTAGGGACAGGGACACTGAAGCTTTCTTT. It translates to CASRDRDTEAFF.

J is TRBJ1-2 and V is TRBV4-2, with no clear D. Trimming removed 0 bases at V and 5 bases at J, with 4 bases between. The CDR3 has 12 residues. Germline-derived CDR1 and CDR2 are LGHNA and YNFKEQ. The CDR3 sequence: CASSQEQYGYTF. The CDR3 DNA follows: TGTGCCAGCAGCCAAGAGCAGTATGGCTACACCTTC.

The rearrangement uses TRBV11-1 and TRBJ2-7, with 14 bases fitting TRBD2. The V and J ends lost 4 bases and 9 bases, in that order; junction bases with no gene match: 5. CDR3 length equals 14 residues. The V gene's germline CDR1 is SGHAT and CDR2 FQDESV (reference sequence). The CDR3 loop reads CASSSGLAGVGQYF. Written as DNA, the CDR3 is TGTGCCAGCAGCTCGGGACTAGCGGGAGTAGGGCAGTACTTC.

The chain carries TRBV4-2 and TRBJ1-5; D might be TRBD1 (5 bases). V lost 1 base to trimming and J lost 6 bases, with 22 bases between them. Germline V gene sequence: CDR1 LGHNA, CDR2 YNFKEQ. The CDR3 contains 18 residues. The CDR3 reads CASSQVGYTRGGAQPQHF. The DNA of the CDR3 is TGTGCCAGCAGCCAAGTGGGGTATACACGAGGAGGGGCTCAGCCCCAGCATTTT.

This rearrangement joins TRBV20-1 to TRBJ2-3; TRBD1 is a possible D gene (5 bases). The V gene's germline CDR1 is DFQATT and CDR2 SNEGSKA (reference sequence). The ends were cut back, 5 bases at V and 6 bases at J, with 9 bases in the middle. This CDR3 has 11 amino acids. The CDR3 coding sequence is TGCAGTGCTCCCTCAGGGGATACGCAGTATTTT. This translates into CSAPSGDTQYF.

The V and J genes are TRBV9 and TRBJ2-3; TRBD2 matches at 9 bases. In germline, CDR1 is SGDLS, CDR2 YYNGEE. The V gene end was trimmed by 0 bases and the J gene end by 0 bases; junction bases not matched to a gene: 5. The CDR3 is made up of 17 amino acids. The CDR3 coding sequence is TGTGCCAGCAGCGTAGATGGTAGCGGGAGAAGCACAGATACGCAGTATTTT. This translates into CASSVDGSGRSTDTQYF.

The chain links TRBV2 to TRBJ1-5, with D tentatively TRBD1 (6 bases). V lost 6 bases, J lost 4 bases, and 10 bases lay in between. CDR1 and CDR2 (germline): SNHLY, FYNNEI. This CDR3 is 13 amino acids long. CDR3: CASRGTGNQPQHF. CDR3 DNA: TGTGCCAGCAGGGGAACAGGGAATCAGCCCCAGCATTTT.

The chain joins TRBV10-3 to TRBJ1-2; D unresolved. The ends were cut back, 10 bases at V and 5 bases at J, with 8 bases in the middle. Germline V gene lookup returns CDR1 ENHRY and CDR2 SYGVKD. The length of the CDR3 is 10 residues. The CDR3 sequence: CATGEYGYTF. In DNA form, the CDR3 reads TGTGCCACCGGGGAATATGGCTACACCTTC.

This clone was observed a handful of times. The CDR3 here is CASSYGGSSYNEQFF. CDR3 sequence (DNA): TGTGCCAGCAGTTACGGGGGGAGCTCCTACAATGAGCAGTTCTTC. The chain links TRBV6-5 to TRBJ2-1, with a tentative D call TRBD2 (6 bases). The CDR3 has 15 amino acids. Between the trimmed V and J ends, which lost 2 bases and 0 bases, there was a span of 8 bases. Looked up from germline, CDR1 is MNHEY and CDR2 is SVGAGI.

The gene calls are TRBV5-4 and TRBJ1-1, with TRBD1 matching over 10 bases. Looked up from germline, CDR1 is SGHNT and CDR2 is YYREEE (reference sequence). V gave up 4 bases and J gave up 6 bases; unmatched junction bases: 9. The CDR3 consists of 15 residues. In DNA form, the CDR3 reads TGTGCCAGCAGCCCGGGACAGGGGTACAGCTCTGAAGCTTTCTTT. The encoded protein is CASSPGQGYSSEAFF. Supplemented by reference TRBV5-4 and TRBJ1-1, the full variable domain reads ETGVTQSPTHLIKTRGQQVTLRCSSQSGHNTVSWYQQALGQGPQFIFQYYREEENGRGNFPPRFSGLQFPNYSSELNVNALELDDSALYLCASSPGQGYSSEAFFGQGTRLTVV.

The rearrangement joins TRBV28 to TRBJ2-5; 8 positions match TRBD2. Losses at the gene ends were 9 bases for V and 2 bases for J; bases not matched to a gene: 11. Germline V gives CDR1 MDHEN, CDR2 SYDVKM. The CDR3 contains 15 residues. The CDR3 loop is CASISGGGLQETQYF. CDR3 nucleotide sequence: TGTGCCAGTATAAGCGGGGGTGGGCTACAAGAGACCCAGTACTTC.

The CDR3 DNA follows: TGTGCCAGCAGCGGTACAGGGTACACTGAAGCTTTCTTT. This sequence encodes CASSGTGYTEAFF. The chain couples TRBV5-4 to TRBJ1-1; weak D call: TRBD1 (6 bases). The length of the CDR3 is 13 residues. CDR1 and CDR2 (germline): SGHNT, YYREEE (reference sequence). Trimming removed 4 bases from V and 3 bases from J, with 10 bases in between.

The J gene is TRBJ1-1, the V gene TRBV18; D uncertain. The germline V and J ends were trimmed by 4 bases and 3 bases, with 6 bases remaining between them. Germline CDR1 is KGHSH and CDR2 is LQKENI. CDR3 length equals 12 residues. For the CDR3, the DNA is TGTGCCAGCTCACAGCGGGACACTGAAGCTTTCTTT. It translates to CASSQRDTEAFF. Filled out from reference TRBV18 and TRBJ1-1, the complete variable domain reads NAGVMQNPRHLVRRRGQEARLRCSPMKGHSHVYWYRQLPEEGLKFMVYLQKENIIDESGMPKERFSAEFPKEGPSILRIQQVVRGDSAAYFCASSQRDTEAFFGQGTRLTVV.

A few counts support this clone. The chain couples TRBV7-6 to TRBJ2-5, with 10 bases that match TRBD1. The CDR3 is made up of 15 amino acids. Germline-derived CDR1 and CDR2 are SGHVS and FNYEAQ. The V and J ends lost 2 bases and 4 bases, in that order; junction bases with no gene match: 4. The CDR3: CASSLQRTGGETQYF. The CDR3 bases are TGTGCCAGCAGCTTACAAAGGACAGGGGGAGAGACCCAGTACTTC.

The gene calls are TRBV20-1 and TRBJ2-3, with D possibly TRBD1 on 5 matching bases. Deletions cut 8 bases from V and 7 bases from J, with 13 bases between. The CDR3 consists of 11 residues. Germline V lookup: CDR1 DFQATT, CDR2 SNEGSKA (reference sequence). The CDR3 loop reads CSPIKGHTQYF. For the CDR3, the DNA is TGCAGTCCAATCAAGGGGCATACGCAGTATTTT.